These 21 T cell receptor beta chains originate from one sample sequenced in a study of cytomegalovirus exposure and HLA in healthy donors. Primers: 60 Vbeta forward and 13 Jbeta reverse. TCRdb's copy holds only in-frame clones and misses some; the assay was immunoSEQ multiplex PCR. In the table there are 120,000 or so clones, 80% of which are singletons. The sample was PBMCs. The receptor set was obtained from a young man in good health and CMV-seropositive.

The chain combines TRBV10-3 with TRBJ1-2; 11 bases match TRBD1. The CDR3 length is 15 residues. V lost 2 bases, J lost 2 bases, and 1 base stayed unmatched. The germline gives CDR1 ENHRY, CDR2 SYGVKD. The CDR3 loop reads CAISEGDRGNYGYTF. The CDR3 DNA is TGTGCCATCAGTGAGGGGGACAGGGGGAACTATGGCTACACCTTC.

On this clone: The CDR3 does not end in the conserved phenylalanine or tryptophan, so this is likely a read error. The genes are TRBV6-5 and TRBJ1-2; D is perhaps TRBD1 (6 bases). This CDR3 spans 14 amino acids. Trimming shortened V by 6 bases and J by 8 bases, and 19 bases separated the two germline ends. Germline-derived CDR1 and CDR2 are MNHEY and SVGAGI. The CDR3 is CASSPSRGASGYTL. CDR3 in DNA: TGTGCCAGCAGCCCGTCTCGGGGGGCGAGCGGCTACACCCTC.

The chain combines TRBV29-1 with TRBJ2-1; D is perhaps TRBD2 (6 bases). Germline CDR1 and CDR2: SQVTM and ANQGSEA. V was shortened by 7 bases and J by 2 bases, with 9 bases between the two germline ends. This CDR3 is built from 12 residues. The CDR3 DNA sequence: TGCAGCGCCCGCGGGACCTACAATGAGCAGTTCTTC. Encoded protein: CSARGTYNEQFF.

Written as DNA, the CDR3 is TGTGCCAGCAGCGTAACCGGGTCGCAAGAGACCCAGTACTTC. This encodes CASSVTGSQETQYF. This chain links TRBV5-5 with TRBJ2-5; D uncertain. V dropped 4 bases and J dropped 2 bases, with 12 bases sitting between them. Germline V gives CDR1 SGHKS, CDR2 YYEKEE (reference sequence). CDR3 length equals 14 residues.

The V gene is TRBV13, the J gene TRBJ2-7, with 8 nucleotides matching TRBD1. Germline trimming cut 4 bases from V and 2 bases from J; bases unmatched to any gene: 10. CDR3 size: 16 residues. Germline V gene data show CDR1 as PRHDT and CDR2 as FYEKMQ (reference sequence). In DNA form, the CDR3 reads TGTGCCAGCAGCTCGGGACAGGTGATAGCTCCCTACGAGCAGTACTTC. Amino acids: CASSSGQVIAPYEQYF.

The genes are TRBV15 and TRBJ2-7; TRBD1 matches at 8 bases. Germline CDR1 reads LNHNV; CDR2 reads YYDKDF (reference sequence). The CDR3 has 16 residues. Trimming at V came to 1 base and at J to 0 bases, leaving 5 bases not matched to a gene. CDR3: CATSRVGQENSYEQYF. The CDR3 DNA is TGTGCCACCAGCAGAGTGGGACAGGAAAACTCCTACGAGCAGTACTTC.

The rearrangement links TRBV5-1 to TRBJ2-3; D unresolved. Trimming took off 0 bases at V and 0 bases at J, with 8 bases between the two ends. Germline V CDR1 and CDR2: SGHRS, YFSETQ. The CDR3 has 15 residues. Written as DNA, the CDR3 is TGCGCCAGCAGCTTGGGACTTACTAGCACAGATACGCAGTATTTT. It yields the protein CASSLGLTSTDTQYF.

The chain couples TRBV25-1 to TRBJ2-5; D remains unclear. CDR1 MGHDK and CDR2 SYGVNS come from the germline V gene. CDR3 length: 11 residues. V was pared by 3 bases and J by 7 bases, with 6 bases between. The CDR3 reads CASSDRVTQYF. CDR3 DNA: TGTGCCAGCAGTGACCGGGTGACCCAGTACTTC.

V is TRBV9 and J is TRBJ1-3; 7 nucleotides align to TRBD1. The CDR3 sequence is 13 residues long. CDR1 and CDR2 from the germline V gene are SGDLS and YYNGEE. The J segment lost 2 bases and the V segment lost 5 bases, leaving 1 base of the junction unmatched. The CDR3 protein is CASRGTAGNTIYF. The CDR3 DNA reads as TGTGCCAGCAGAGGGACAGCTGGAAACACCATATATTTT.

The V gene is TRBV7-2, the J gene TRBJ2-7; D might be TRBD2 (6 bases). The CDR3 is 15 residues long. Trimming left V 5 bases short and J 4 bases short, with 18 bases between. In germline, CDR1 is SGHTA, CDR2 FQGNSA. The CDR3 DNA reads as TGTGCCAGCAGCGCACTAGCCGACAGCAAGTACGAGCAGTACTTC. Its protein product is CASSALADSKYEQYF.

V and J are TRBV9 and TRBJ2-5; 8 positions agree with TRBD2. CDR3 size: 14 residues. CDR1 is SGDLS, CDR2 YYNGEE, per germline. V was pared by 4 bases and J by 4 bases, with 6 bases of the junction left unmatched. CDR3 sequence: CASSMGLGRETQYF. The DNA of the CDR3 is TGTGCCAGCAGCATGGGACTAGGGAGAGAGACCCAGTACTTC.

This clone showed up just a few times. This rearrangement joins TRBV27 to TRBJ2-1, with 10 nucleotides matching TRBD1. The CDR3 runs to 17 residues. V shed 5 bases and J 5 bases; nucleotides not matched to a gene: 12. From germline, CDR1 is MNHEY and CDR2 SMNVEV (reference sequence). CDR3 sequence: CASSLRDRGNNDNEQFF. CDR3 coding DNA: TGTGCCAGCAGTCTCCGGGACAGGGGTAATAATGACAATGAGCAGTTCTTC.

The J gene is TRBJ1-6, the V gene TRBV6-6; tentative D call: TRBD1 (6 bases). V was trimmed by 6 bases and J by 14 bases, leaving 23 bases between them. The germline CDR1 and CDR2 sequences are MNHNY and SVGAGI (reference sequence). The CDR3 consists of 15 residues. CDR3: CASSVDSDLIVSLHF. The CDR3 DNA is TGTGCCAGCAGCGTGGACAGTGACCTCATAGTGTCCCTCCACTTT.

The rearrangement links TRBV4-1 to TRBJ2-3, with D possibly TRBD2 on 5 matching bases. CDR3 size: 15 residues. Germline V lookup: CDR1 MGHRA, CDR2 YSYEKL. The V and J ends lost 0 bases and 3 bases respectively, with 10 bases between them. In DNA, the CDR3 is TGCGCCAGCAGCCAAGACGGACTGGGAACAGATACGCAGTATTTT. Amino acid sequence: CASSQDGLGTDTQYF.

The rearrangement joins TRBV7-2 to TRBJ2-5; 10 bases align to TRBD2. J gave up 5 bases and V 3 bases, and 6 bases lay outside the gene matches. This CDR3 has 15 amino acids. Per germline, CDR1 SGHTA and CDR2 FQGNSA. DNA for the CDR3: TGTGCCAGCAGCTTTAAAGCGGGGGGGCGGGAGACCCAGTACTTC. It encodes CASSFKAGGRETQYF. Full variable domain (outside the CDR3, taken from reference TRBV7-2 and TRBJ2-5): GAGVSQSPSNKVTEKGKDVELRCDPISGHTALYWYRQSLGQGLEFLIYFQGNSAPDKSGLPSDRFSAERTGGSVSTLTIQRTQQEDSAVYLCASSFKAGGRETQYFGPGTRLLVL.

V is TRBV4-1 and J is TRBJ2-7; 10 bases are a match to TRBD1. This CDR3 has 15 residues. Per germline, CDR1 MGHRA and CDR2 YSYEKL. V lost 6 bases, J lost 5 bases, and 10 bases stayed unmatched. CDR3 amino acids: CASRTGTGVSDEQYF. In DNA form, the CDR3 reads TGCGCCAGCAGGACCGGGACAGGGGTGTCTGACGAGCAGTACTTC.

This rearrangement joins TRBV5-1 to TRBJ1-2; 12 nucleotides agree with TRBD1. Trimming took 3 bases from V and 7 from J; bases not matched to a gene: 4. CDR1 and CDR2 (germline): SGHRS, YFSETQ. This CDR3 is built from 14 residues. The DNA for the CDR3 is TGCGCCAGCAGCTGGGACAGGGGGCATGGTGGCTACACCTTC. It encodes CASSWDRGHGGYTF.

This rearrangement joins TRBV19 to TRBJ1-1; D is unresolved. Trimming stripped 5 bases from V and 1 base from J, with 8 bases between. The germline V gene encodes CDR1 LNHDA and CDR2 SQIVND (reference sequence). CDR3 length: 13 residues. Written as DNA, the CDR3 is TGTGCCAGTAGTTCTCTAGGGAACACTGAAGCTTTCTTT. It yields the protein CASSSLGNTEAFF.

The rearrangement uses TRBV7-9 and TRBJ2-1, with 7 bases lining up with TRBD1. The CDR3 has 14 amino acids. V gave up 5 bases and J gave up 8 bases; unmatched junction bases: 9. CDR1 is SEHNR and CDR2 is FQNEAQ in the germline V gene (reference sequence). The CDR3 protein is CASSHKQGMDEQFF. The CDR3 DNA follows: TGTGCCAGCAGCCATAAACAGGGGATGGATGAGCAGTTCTTC.

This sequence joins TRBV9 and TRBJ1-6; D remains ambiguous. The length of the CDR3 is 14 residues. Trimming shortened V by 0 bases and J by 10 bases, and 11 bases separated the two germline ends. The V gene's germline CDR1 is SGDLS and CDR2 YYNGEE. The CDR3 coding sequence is TGTGCCAGCAGCGTAGCCGGGTCGGGATCACCCCTCCACTTT. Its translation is CASSVAGSGSPLHF.

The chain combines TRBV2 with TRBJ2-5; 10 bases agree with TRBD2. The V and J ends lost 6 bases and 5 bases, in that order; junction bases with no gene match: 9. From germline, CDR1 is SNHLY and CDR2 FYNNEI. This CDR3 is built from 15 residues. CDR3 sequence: CASRTSGGAFETQYF. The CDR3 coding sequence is TGTGCCAGCAGGACAAGCGGGGGGGCCTTCGAGACCCAGTACTTC.